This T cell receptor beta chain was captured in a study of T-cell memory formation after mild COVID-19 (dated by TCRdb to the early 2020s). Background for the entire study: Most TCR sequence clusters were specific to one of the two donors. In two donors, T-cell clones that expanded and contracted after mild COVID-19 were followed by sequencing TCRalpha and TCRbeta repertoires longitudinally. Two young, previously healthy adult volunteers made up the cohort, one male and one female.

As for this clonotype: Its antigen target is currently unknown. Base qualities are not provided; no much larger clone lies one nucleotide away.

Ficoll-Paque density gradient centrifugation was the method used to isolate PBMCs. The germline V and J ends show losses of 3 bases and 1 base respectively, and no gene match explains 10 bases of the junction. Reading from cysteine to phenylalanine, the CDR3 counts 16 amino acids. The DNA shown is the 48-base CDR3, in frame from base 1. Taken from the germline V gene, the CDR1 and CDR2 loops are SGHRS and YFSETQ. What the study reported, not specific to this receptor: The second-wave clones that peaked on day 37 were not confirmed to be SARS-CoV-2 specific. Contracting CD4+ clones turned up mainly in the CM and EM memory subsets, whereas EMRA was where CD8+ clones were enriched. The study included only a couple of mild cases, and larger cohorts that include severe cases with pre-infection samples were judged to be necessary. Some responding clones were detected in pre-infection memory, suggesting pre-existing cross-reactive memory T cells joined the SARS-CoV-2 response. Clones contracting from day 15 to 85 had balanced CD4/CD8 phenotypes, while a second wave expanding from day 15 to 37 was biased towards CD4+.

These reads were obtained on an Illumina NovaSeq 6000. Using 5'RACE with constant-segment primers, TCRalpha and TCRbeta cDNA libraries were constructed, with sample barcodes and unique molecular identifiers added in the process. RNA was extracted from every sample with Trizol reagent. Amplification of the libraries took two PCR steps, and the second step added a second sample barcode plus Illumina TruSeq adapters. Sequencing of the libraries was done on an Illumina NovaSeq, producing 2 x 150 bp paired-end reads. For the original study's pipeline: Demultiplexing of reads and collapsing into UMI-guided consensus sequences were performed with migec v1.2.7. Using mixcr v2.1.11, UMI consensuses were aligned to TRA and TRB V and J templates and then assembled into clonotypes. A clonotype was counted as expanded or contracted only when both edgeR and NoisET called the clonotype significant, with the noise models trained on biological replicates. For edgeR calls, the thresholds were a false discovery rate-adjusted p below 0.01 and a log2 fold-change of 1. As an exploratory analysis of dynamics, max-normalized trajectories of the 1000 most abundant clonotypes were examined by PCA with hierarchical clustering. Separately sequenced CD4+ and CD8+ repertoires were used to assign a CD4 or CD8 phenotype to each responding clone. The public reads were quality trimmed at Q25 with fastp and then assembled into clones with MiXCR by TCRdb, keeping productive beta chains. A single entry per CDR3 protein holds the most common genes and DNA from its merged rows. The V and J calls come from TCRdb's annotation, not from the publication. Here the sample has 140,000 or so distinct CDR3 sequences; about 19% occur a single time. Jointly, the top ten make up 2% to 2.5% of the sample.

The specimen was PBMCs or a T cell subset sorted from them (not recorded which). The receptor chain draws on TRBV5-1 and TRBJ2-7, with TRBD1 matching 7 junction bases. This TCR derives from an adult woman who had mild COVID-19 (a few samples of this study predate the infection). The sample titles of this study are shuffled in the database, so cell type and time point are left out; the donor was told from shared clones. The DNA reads TGCGCCAGCAGCTCCTCAGGGGACAGCCTATCCTACGAGCAGTACTTC. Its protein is CASSSSGDSLSYEQYF. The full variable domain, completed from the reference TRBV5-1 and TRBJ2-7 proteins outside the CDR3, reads KAGVTQTPRYLIKTRGQQVTLSCSPISGHRSVSWYQQTPGQGLQFLFEYFSETQRNKGNFPGRFSGRQFSNSRSEMNVSTLELGDSALYLCASSSSGDSLSYEQYFGPGTRLTVT.